The entry below describes one T cell receptor (beta chain). Repertoires were generated with immunoSEQ multiplex PCR, while TCRdb's copy carries only in-frame clones and drops some. The sample yields about 220,000 clones, 75% to 90% seen once. The data derive from a study of blood T cell repertoires in COVID-19. The V gene end was trimmed by 7 bases and the J gene end by 3 bases; junction bases not matched to a gene: 10. Looked up from germline, CDR1 is SGHNT and CDR2 is YYREEE (reference sequence). CDR3 length equals 15 residues. Sequencing was carried out using peripheral blood. This receptor was obtained from a woman between 65 and 79 years old with COVID-19, enrolled during active disease. This sequence joins TRBV5-4 and TRBJ2-1; 7 nucleotides line up with TRBD1. The CDR3 here is CASGDQTGNYNEQFF. Here the CDR3 DNA reads TGTGCCAGCGGGGATCAGACAGGGAACTACAATGAGCAGTTCTTC. The full variable domain, in which reference TRBV5-4 and TRBJ2-1 provide the parts outside the CDR3, is ETGVTQSPTHLIKTRGQQVTLRCSSQSGHNTVSWYQQALGQGPQFIFQYYREEENGRGNFPPRFSGLQFPNYSSELNVNALELDDSALYLCASGDQTGNYNEQFFGPGTRLTVL.